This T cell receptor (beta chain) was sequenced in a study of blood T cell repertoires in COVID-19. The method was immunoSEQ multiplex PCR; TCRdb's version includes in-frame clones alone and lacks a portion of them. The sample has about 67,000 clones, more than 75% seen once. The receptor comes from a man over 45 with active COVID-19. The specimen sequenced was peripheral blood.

CDR3: CASRTQGGSGGNSYNEQFF. CDR3 DNA: TGCGCCAGCCGGACGCAGGGGGGTAGCGGGGGGAACTCCTACAATGAGCAGTTCTTC. The chain carries TRBV10-1 and TRBJ2-1; 10 bases map to TRBD2. With 8 bases clipped from V and 0 bases from J, the junction kept 16 bases outside the gene matches. This CDR3 has 19 residues. CDR1 is WNHNN and CDR2 is SYGVQD in the germline V gene (reference sequence).